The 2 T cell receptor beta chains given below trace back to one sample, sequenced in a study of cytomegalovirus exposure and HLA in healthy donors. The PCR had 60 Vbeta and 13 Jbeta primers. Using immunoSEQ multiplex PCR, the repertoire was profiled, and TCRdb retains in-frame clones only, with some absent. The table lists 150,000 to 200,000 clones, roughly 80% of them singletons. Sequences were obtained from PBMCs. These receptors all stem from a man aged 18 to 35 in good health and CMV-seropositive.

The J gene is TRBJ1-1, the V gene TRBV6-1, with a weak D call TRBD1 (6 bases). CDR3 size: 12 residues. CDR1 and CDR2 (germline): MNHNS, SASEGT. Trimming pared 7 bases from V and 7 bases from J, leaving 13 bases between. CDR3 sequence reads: CASKLTGLEAFF. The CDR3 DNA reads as TGTGCCAGCAAGCTGACAGGCCTTGAAGCTTTCTTT.

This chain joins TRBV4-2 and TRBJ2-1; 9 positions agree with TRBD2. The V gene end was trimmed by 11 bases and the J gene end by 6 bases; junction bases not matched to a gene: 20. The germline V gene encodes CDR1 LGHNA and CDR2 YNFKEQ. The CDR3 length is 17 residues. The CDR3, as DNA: TGTGCCCGCGGGGGGCGGGAGGGCCTCTATCGAGTCAATGAGCAGTTCTTC. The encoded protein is CARGGREGLYRVNEQFF.